The next 5 T cell receptor beta chains were all read from a single sample in a study of human T cells and chemical hapten exposure. A single record per CDR3 protein comes from TCRdb applying MiXCR to the RACE reads. This table holds around 360,000 distinct CDR3 sequences, about 6.9% found once. Time point noted: patch test 2, 6 weeks after DPC sensitization. The treatment denotes: therapeutic diphenylcyclopropenone sensitization with weekly scalp DPC. The starting material was whole blood, obtained in connection with sensitization to the hapten diphenylcyclopropenone (DPC). The receptors derive from a woman younger than 35 with alopecia areata. Some clones in this sample may be carry-over from other donors' samples.

The rearrangement joins TRBV12-3 or TRBV12-4 to TRBJ2-7; 12 bases are a match to TRBD2. V dropped 5 bases and J dropped 9; count of bases not matched to a gene: 8. This CDR3 is built from 14 residues. The CDR3 region has the DNA TGTGCCAGCAGTCCGGCTAGCGGGGGGGCGCGGCAGTACTTC. Its protein product is CASSPASGGARQYF.

At least ten counts were recorded for this clonotype. The chain links TRBV7-2 to TRBJ1-4; TRBD1 agrees at 8 bases. This CDR3 has 15 amino acids. The germline gives CDR1 SGHTA, CDR2 FQGNSA. The V and J ends lost 1 base and 6 bases, in that order; junction bases with no gene match: 4. The CDR3 reads CASSLVSGGDEKLFF. In DNA, the CDR3 is TGTGCCAGCAGCTTAGTCTCAGGGGGCGATGAAAAACTGTTTTTT.

In regard to this clonotype: One end of the junction varies from germline; a read error may be responsible. V gene TRBV7-8 combines with J gene TRBJ2-2, with D possibly matching TRBD1 (6 bases). Germline lookup yields CDR1 SGHVS and CDR2 FQNEAQ. The CDR3 extends over 15 amino acids. In nucleotides, the CDR3 is TGTGCCAGCAGGTTAGACAGGACGAACACCGGGGAGCTGTTTTTT. It yields the protein CASRLDRTNTGELFF. Combining the CDR3 with reference TRBV7-8 and TRBJ2-2 gives the whole variable domain GAGVSQSPRYKVAKRGQDVALRCDPISGHVSLFWYQQALGQGPEFLTYFQNEAQLDKSGLPSDRFFAERPEGSVSTLKIQRTQQEDSAVYLCASRLDRTNTGELFFGEGSRLTVL.

The rearrangement joins TRBV3-1 to TRBJ1-6; D is undetermined. This CDR3 is built from 15 residues. Deletions cut 3 bases from V and 9 bases from J, with 15 bases between. Germline V gene sequence: CDR1 LGHDT, CDR2 YNNKEL (reference sequence). CDR3 residues: CASSQRTGSGSPLHF. The CDR3 DNA reads TGTGCCAGCAGCCAGAGAACGGGGTCGGGTTCACCCCTCCACTTT.

This chain links TRBV6-5 with TRBJ2-1; D uncertain. This CDR3 has 15 residues. CDR1 and CDR2 (germline): MNHEY, SVGAGI. V lost 2 bases and J 4 bases, leaving 12 bases between the germline ends. CDR3 in DNA: TGTGCCAGCAGTTACCTCTCGGGCAGTTACAATGAGCAGTTCTTC. Protein: CASSYLSGSYNEQFF.